The clone carrying this TCR beta chain was counted a single time. The germline V gene has CDR1 SNHLY and CDR2 FYNNEI. The CDR3 covers 12 residues. Trimming removed 5 bases from V and 0 bases from J, with 5 bases in between. TCRdb's copy holds only in-frame clones and misses some; the assay was immunoSEQ multiplex PCR. The profile covers about 36,000 clones, with 93% appearing a single time and approximately 0.44% taken by the ten largest. This sample is drawn from a study of T cell changes during pregnancy in multiple sclerosis. The sequence derives from a female donor with multiple sclerosis, enrolled in a pregnancy study. The sequences come from CD4+ T cells from peripheral blood mononuclear cells, collected in the first trimester of pregnancy. The chain uses TRBV2 and TRBJ2-7; D ambiguous. CDR3: CASSIISYEQYF. The CDR3 DNA reads as TGTGCCAGCAGTATTATCTCCTACGAGCAGTACTTC.